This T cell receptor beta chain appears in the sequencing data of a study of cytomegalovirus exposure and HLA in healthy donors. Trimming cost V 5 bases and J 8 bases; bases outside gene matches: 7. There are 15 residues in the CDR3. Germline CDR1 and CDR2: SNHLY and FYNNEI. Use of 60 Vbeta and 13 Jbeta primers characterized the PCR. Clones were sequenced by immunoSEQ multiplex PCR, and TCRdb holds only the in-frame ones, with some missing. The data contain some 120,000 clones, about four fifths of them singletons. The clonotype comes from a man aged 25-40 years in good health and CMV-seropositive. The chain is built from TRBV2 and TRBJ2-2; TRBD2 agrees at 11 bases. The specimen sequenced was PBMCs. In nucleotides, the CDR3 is TGTGCCAGCAGTCTCGGACTAGCGGGTGTGGGGGAGCTGTTTTTT. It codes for CASSLGLAGVGELFF.